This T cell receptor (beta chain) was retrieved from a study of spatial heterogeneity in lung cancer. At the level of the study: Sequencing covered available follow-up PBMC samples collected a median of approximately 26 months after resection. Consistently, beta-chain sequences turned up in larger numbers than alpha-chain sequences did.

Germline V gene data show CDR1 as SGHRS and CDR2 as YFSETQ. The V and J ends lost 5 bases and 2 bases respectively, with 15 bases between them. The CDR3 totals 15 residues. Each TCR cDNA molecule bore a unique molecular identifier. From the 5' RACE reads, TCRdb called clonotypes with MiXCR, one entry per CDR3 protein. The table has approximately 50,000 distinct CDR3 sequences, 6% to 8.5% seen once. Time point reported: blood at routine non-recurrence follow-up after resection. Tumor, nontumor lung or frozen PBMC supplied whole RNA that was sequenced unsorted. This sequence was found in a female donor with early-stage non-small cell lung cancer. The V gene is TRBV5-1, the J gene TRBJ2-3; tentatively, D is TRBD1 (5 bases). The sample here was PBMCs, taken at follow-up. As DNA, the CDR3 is TGCGCCAGCAGTTGGTCGGACGGACACACAGATACGCAGTATTTT. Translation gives CASSWSDGHTDTQYF.